This T cell receptor beta chain was identified during a study of blood T cell repertoires in COVID-19. Ages ranged from roughly 18 to 100 years, with residence in 24 US areas. Clinical history as reported by participants underpinned cohort assignment. Exposed study participants had met a COVID-19 case within 2 weeks before entry. Study processing details: Amplification of reference gene primers was used by the study to estimate nucleated cell counts. Clones were read by immunoSEQ multiplex PCR, and TCRdb kept only the in-frame ones, dropping some. From that table come the V and J calls and clone size; the DNA was used to work out D and trimming. The table records about 280,000 clones, roughly 80% of them present only once. The receptor was isolated from a middle-aged man who had been exposed to COVID-19. The sample was PBMCs or T cells enriched from blood (not recorded which).

CDR3 nucleotide sequence: TGTGCCAGCAGCCCGAGCACAGGGAGTTGGTCACCCCTCCACTTT. Encoded protein: CASSPSTGSWSPLHF. The V call is TRBV3-1 (or the pseudogene TRBV3-2), the J call TRBJ1-6; TRBD1 is a possible D gene (6 bases). The CDR3 extends over 15 amino acids. V lost 4 bases and J lost 10, with 17 bases in between. Germline CDR1 is LGHDT and CDR2 is YNNKEL (reference sequence).